The 12 T cell receptor beta chains below were found in one sample sequenced in a study of blood T cell repertoires in COVID-19. The assay was immunoSEQ multiplex PCR, and TCRdb's table has in-frame clones only and misses some. The table lists a few hundred thousand clones, 85% to 90% of them singletons. Sequenced material: PBMCs or T cells enriched from blood (not recorded which). The receptors here all came from a woman in her 50s who had recovered from COVID-19.

The chain has TRBV6-5 and TRBJ2-5; 9 bases align to TRBD2. The CDR3 has 15 amino acids. The J segment lost 6 bases and the V segment lost 6 bases, leaving 11 bases of the junction unmatched. CDR1 and CDR2 from the germline V gene are MNHEY and SVGAGI. CDR3 in DNA: TGTGCCAGCAGGCAGAAGCGGGAGGCACTAAAGACCCAGTACTTC. Translation: CASRQKREALKTQYF.

This chain links TRBV28 with TRBJ1-1; a possible D gene is TRBD1 (6 bases). The CDR3 totals 15 residues. Germline V CDR1 and CDR2: MDHEN, SYDVKM. V was trimmed by 3 bases and J by 0 bases, leaving 11 bases between them. Here the CDR3 DNA reads TGTGCCAGCAGTTTGAGGACAGACCTGAACACTGAAGCTTTCTTT. Its protein is CASSLRTDLNTEAFF.

The chain recombines TRBV19 with TRBJ2-7; 8 nucleotides agree with TRBD2. V dropped 7 bases and J dropped 2; count of bases not matched to a gene: 7. Germline values: CDR1 LNHDA, CDR2 SQIVND (reference sequence). This CDR3 has 14 residues. Written as DNA, the CDR3 is TGTGCCAGTACCAGTGAGCGGGAGCCCTACGAGCAGTACTTC. This gives the protein CASTSEREPYEQYF.

V gene TRBV2 combines with J gene TRBJ1-2; weak D call: TRBD1 (6 bases). Trimming cost V 3 bases and J 4 bases, with 12 bases left between them. The CDR3 totals 14 residues. Germline V gene sequence: CDR1 SNHLY, CDR2 FYNNEI. The CDR3 spells CASSDWGRFYGYTF. The CDR3 nucleotides are TGTGCCAGCAGTGACTGGGGGCGCTTCTATGGCTACACCTTC.

The chain employs TRBV30 and TRBJ1-1; no firm D call. Germline-derived CDR1 and CDR2 are GTSNPN and SVGIG (reference sequence). V dropped 0 bases and J dropped 1 base, with 12 bases sitting between them. The length of the CDR3 is 15 residues. The CDR3 nucleotides are TGTGCCTGGAGTGTATATTACAGAGAGAACACTGAAGCTTTCTTT. Its protein is CAWSVYYRENTEAFF. The whole variable domain, filled in from reference TRBV30 and TRBJ1-1, reads SQTIHQWPATLVQPVGSPLSLECTVEGTSNPNLYWYRQAAGRGLQLLFYSVGIGQISSEVPQNLSASRPQDRQFILSSKKLLLSDSGFYLCAWSVYYRENTEAFFGQGTRLTVV.

The rearrangement uses TRBV7-9 and TRBJ2-1; D is perhaps TRBD2 (6 bases). The CDR3 runs 15 residues. With 5 bases removed from V and 12 bases from J, the gap between germline ends came to 23 bases. Germline CDR1 and CDR2: SEHNR and FQNEAQ (reference sequence). The CDR3 nucleotides are TGTGCCAGCAGCCGCCGGGACTGGGTCTCGATTGGGCAGTTCTTC. Translation gives CASSRRDWVSIGQFF.

The CDR3 DNA follows: TGTGCCAGCAGGGAGGGTCCAGATACGCAGTATTTT. Encoded protein: CASREGPDTQYF. The rearrangement uses TRBV27 and TRBJ2-3; a weak D match, TRBD2 (6 bases). The germline gives CDR1 MNHEY, CDR2 SMNVEV (reference sequence). This CDR3 region has 12 residues. V gave up 6 bases and J gave up 4 bases, with 8 bases separating them.

The chain carries TRBV10-3 and TRBJ1-3; D ambiguous. V gave up 0 bases and J gave up 9 bases, with 3 bases separating them. Germline V lookup: CDR1 ENHRY, CDR2 SYGVKD. This CDR3 is 11 amino acids long. The CDR3 spells CAISESSTIYF. In nucleotides, the CDR3 is TGTGCCATCAGTGAGTCTAGCACCATATATTTT.

V is TRBV14 and J is TRBJ1-6, with 10 bases lining up with TRBD1. Germline CDR1 is SGHDN and CDR2 is FVKESK. The V and J ends lost 4 bases and 6 bases, in that order; junction bases with no gene match: 3. CDR3 length equals 15 residues. CDR3 amino acids: CASSRGQGINSPLHF. The DNA for the CDR3 is TGTGCCAGCAGCCGGGGACAGGGGATTAATTCACCCCTCCACTTT.

The chain uses TRBV7-3 and TRBJ2-2; TRBD1 matches 7 bases. The CDR3 extends over 16 amino acids. The J segment lost 1 base and the V segment lost 4 bases, leaving 6 bases of the junction unmatched. Germline CDR1 is SGHTA and CDR2 is FQGTGA. This CDR3 reads CASSSVTGVNTGELFF. The CDR3 nucleotides are TGTGCCAGCAGCTCCGTCACAGGGGTGAACACCGGGGAGCTGTTTTTT.

This clone was recorded once. V is TRBV24-1 and J is TRBJ2-7; 7 bases align to TRBD2. V gave up 4 bases and J gave up 2 bases; unmatched junction bases: 1. This CDR3 region has 13 residues. The germline CDR1 and CDR2 sequences are KGHDR and SFDVKD. DNA of the CDR3: TGTGCCACCAGTGACAGCGGGGCCTACGAGCAGTACTTC. It specifies CATSDSGAYEQYF.

This clone showed up just a few times. The rearrangement joins TRBV28 to TRBJ2-1; 10 bases are a match to TRBD1. With 9 bases clipped from V and 7 bases from J, the junction kept 12 bases outside the gene matches. The germline CDR1 and CDR2 sequences are MDHEN and SYDVKM. This CDR3 contains 15 residues. CDR3 coding DNA: TGTGCCAGTGGACCCGGACAGGGGGAAGCAAATGAGCAGTTCTTC. Protein: CASGPGQGEANEQFF.